A selection of T cell receptor beta chains follows, all from one sample in a study of blood T cell repertoires in COVID-19. Clones were read by immunoSEQ multiplex PCR, and TCRdb kept only the in-frame ones, dropping some. The sample yields a few hundred thousand clones, approximately 90% seen once. Sequencing was done on a sample of peripheral blood. The receptors were sampled from a man younger than 45 with acute or convalescent COVID-19. Each CDR3 is given with its conserved first and last residue. The D gene is left open where the match is weak. Clone size is shown for a subset of rows, as once, few, many or a class of expanded clone.

-	TRBJ1-6	-	TRBV2	TGTGCCAGCAGTGGCCCCGGCTCCTATAATTCACCCCTCCACTTT	CASSGPGSYNSPLHF
TRBD2	TRBJ2-1	-	TRBV3-1/TRBV3-2	TGTGCCAGCATACGGACTAGCGGGGGGAACCATGAGCAGTTCTTC	CASIRTSGGNHEQFF
TRBD1	TRBJ1-1	once	TRBV11-2	TGTGCCAGCAGCCAACAGGGGTCCACTGAAGCTTTCTTT	CASSQQGSTEAFF
-	TRBJ2-7	-	TRBV7-2	TGTGCCAGCAGCTTATCACTGTCGCTCCCTGAGAGGGAGCAGTACTTC	CASSLSLSLPEREQYF
TRBD1	TRBJ1-5	-	TRBV7-9	TGTGCCAGCAGCTTTGGACAGGGATGGAGCAATCAGCCCCAGCATTTT	CASSFGQGWSNQPQHF
-	TRBJ2-7	-	TRBV5-1	TGCGCCAGCAGCTTGGACCCCAGGGCCGTCGCCTACGAGCAGTACTTC	CASSLDPRAVAYEQYF
-	TRBJ1-1	once	TRBV6-1	TGTGCCAGCAGTGAAGATGCCCAGGGGACTGAAGCTTTCTTT	CASSEDAQGTEAFF
-	TRBJ1-6	-	TRBV30	TGTGCCTGGAGGGGCAGGACGGGGTCACCCCTCCACTTT	CAWRGRTGSPLHF
-	TRBJ1-2	-	TRBV6-5	TGTGCCAGCAGTACCGCCCATGGGGAGGGCTACACCTTC	CASSTAHGEGYTF
-	TRBJ1-1	-	TRBV6-5	TGTGCCAGCAGTTTCTATACCGTAGAAGCTTTCTTT	CASSFYTVEAFF
-	TRBJ1-2	-	TRBV28	TGTGCCAGCAGCTACAGGGCGTATGGCTACACCTTC	CASSYRAYGYTF
TRBD2	TRBJ2-5	-	TRBV3-1/TRBV3-2	TGTGCCAGCAGCCATAGGCTTGCGGGAGGGGGAGAGACCCAGTACTTC	CASSHRLAGGGETQYF
-	TRBJ2-7	-	TRBV18	TGTGCCAGCTCACCACAGGGGGTAAATTACGAGCAGTACTTC	CASSPQGVNYEQYF
-	TRBJ1-2	-	TRBV6-5	TGCCTGGCGGGGGGATCTAACTATGGCTACACCTTC	CLAGGSNYGYTF
-	TRBJ1-5	few	TRBV27	TGTGCCAGCAGTTTAACTCGCAATCAGCCCCAGCATTTT	CASSLTRNQPQHF
-	TRBJ1-4	-	TRBV27	TGTGCCAGCAGTACCCTGGACAGTTCCCTGTTTTTT	CASSTLDSSLFF